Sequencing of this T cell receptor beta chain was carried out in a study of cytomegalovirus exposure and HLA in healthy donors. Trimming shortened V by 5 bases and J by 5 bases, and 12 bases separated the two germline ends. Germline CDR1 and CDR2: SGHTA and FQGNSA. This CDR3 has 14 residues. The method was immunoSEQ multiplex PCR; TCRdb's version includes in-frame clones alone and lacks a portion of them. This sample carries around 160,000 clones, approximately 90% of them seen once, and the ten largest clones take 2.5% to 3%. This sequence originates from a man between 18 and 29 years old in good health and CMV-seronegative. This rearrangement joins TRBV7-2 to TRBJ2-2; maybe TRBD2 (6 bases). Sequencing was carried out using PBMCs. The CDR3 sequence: CASSVGGRTGELFF. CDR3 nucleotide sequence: TGTGCCAGCAGCGTCGGGGGACGAACCGGGGAGCTGTTTTTT.